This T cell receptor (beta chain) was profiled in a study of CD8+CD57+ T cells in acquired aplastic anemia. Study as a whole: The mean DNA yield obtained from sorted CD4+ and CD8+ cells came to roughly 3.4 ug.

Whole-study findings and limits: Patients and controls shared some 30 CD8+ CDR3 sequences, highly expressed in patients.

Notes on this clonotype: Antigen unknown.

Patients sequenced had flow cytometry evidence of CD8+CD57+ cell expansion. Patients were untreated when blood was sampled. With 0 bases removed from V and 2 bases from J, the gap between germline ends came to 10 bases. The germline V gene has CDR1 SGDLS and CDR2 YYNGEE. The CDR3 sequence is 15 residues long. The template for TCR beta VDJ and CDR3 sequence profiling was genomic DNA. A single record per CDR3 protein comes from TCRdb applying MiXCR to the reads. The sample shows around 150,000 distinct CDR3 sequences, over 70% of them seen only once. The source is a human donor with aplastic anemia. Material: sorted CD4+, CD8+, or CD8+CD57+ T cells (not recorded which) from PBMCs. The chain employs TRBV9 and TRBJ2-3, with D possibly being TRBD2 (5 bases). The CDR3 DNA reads TGTGCCAGCAGCGTAGACGGGGATTACACAGATACGCAGTATTTT. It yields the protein CASSVDGDYTDTQYF.